The entry below gives a single T cell receptor beta chain sequence along with its context. Based on its abundance in the sample, this clonotype is medium-sized (0.01 to 0.1%). The clone's antigen remains unknown. No per-base quality is available; no much larger clone lies one base away. The source of the sample is a study of spatial heterogeneity in lung cancer (dated by TCRdb to about 2019). Describing the broader study: Beta-chain transcripts were consistently detected in greater numbers than alpha-chain transcripts, which likely reflects a higher abundance of beta-chain transcripts. In the raw uncorrected reads, each unique combination of TCR and UMI appeared on average more than ten times. At surgery, around 200 tumor regions, approximately 64 matched nontumor lung samples and more than 50 PBMC samples were TCR-sequenced for both alpha and beta chains. The study linked features of the TCR repertoire to counts of nonsynonymous mutations, which were determined by whole-exome sequencing of tumor tissue. In non-small cell lung cancer, the study made a quantitative comparison of TCR alpha and beta repertoires among multiple tumor regions, matched nontumor lung and blood. In tumor regions, TCR transcript counts showed a strong correlation with a T cell transcriptional module score derived from matched bulk RNA-seq. Beyond this particular receptor, the publication reports: Estimated TCR-seq coverage of tumor T cells was only around 7% for alpha chains and 12% to 15% for beta chains. Counts of ubiquitous and regional expanded TCRs were found to correlate with counts of ubiquitous and regional nonsynonymous mutations, respectively. A correlation was observed between the number of expanded intratumoral alpha and beta TCRs and the tumor nonsynonymous mutation count. Confirming at a functional level the hypothesis that regional TCRs recognize regional mutations was considered to require additional single-cell paired TCR alpha and beta sequencing.

V loses 1 base, J loses 2 bases, and the germline ends lie 14 bases apart. The germline V gene sets CDR1 to MGHRA and CDR2 to YSYEKL. CDR3 length: 17 amino acids, cysteine to phenylalanine. The DNA shown is the 51-base CDR3, in frame from base 1. Libraries were constructed by 5' RACE. Sequencing instrument: NextSeq 500. In the TCR library protocol, a unique molecular identifier was attached to each TCR cDNA molecule so that PCR and sequencing errors could be corrected. Processing in the source paper ran as follows. TCR identification, UMI-based error correction and CDR3 extraction were all carried out with Decombinator tools. TCRs above a frequency of 2 per 1,000, corresponding to the top 1% of the tumor frequency distribution, were defined as expanded. Expanded tumor TCRs statistically deemed absent (corrected P<0.05) from at least one tumor region were classed as regional, and all other expanded tumor TCRs were classed as ubiquitous. Rényi diversity was computed with the R vegan package after subsampling each repertoire 100 times to 5,000 TCRs. To build CDR3 similarity networks, amino acid triplet string-kernel similarity was used, and CDR3s were connected when their pairwise similarity was above 0.82. TCRdb took the public reads, trimmed them with fastp at Q25, ran MiXCR for clone calling and kept in-frame beta chains. Merged by CDR3 protein, the rows form single entries marked with the most common genes and DNA. The V and J calls were determined by TCRdb, not by the authors. For this sample the table gives over a thousand distinct CDR3 sequences, of which around 10% were detected only once. The ten largest clonotypes hold approximately 40% of the sample.

Sample time point, as interpreted from the label and publication: sample taken at primary tumor resection. Samples were obtained from approximately 72 patients with early-stage, untreated non-small cell lung cancer from the lung TRACERx cohort. Whole RNA extracted from tumor and nontumor lung tissue, or from cryopreserved PBMC samples, was used for TCR sequencing without cell sorting. Only patients for whom sufficient RNA was available from at least two tumor regions were selected for TCR sequencing. Tumor and adjacent nontumor lung specimens were reviewed by a lung pathologist before selection. The chain is made from TRBV4-1 and TRBJ2-2, with the D gene not confidently named. The sequences come from lung tumor tissue, collected at surgery. This clonotype was obtained from a male donor with early-stage non-small cell lung cancer. The sequenced DNA: TGCGCCAGCAGCCAAGCTCCGCCGTTGGCTAACACCGGGGAGCTGTTTTTT. Protein translation: CASSQAPPLANTGELFF.